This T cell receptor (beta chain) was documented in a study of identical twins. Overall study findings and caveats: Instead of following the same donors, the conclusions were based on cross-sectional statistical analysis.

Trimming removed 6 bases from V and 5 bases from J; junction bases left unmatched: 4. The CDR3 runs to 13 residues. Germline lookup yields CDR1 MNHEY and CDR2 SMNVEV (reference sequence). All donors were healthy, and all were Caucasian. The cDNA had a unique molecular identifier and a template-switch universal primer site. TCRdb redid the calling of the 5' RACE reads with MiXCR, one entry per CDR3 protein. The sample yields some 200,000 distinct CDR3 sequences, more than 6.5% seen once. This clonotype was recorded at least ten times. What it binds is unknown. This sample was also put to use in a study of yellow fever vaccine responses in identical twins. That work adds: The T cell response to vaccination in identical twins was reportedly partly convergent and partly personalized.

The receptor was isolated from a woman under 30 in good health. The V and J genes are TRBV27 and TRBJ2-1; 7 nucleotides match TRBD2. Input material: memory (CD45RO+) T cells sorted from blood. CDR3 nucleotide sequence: TGTGCCAGCAGGTGGGGAGGGAACAATGAGCAGTTCTTC. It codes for CASRWGGNNEQFF.